These 12 T cell receptor beta chains were all obtained from the same sample, sequenced in a study of cytomegalovirus exposure and HLA in healthy donors. Both 60 Vbeta primers and 13 Jbeta primers went into the PCR. Clones were sequenced by immunoSEQ multiplex PCR, and TCRdb holds only the in-frame ones, with some missing. The sample gives under 200,000 clones, under 85% of which show up once; under 5.5% is in the top ten. Sequencing was performed on PBMCs. These receptors were taken from a woman between 18 and 29 years old in good health and CMV-seropositive.

The J gene is TRBJ2-1, the V gene TRBV30; TRBD1 matches at 7 bases. Germline loops: CDR1 GTSNPN, CDR2 SVGIG (reference sequence). CDR3 length: 15 amino acids. With 3 bases clipped from V and 6 bases from J, the junction kept 11 bases outside the gene matches. CDR3 sequence reads: CAWSGRTGPGNEQFF. CDR3 nucleotide sequence: TGTGCCTGGAGCGGAAGGACAGGCCCTGGCAATGAGCAGTTCTTC.

A word on this clone: The junction departs from the called germline gene at one end, perhaps through a read error. The V gene is TRBV7-9, the J gene TRBJ2-5; TRBD2 agrees at 10 bases. Germline V gene sequence: CDR1 SEHNR, CDR2 FQNEAQ (reference sequence). This CDR3 contains 15 residues. CDR3 in DNA: TGTGCCAGCAGCAATAGCGGGGGGCCTCAAGGGACCCAGTACTTC. It is translated as CASSNSGGPQGTQYF.

The rearrangement links TRBV5-1 to TRBJ2-1, with 9 nucleotides matching TRBD2. Per the germline V gene, CDR1 is SGHRS and CDR2 is YFSETQ. This CDR3 comprises 15 residues. V dropped 4 bases and J dropped 15; count of bases not matched to a gene: 17. The CDR3 sequence is CASSPEGPSGVRRFF. CDR3 sequence (DNA): TGCGCCAGCAGCCCGGAGGGTCCTAGCGGGGTTCGACGGTTCTTC.

The chain uses TRBV29-1 and TRBJ2-3; 10 nucleotides line up with TRBD2. V lost 4 bases, J lost 0 bases, and 4 bases stayed unmatched. This CDR3 is built from 15 residues. Germline assignment: CDR1 SQVTM and CDR2 ANQGSEA. The CDR3 DNA sequence: TGCAGCGTTGGACTAGCGGGCGTAAGCACAGATACGCAGTATTTT. Residues: CSVGLAGVSTDTQYF.

This clone showed up just once. This sequence joins TRBV27 and TRBJ2-7, with TRBD2 identical over 7 bases. This CDR3 region has 13 residues. The ends lost 4 bases at V and 6 bases at J; junction bases unmatched: 6. Germline CDR1 is MNHEY and CDR2 is SMNVEV (reference sequence). The CDR3: CASSSGLDGEQYF. In nucleotides, the CDR3 is TGTGCCAGCAGTTCCGGACTAGATGGCGAGCAGTACTTC.

This rearrangement joins TRBV11-3 to TRBJ2-1; 8 nucleotides align to TRBD2. Germline CDR1 reads SGHNT; CDR2 reads YENEEA. Trimming at V came to 2 bases and at J to 8 bases, leaving 17 bases not matched to a gene. This CDR3 is 18 amino acids long. CDR3 sequence (DNA): TGTGCCAGCAGCTTAACTGGGATTACTGGCGGGGGGAGGTATGAGCAGTTCTTC. Its translation is CASSLTGITGGGRYEQFF.

This clone occurred a few times. This chain links TRBV18 with TRBJ2-5; tentatively, D is TRBD2 (6 bases). Germline V lookup: CDR1 KGHSH, CDR2 LQKENI. CDR3 length: 13 amino acids. Trimming pared 2 bases from V and 5 bases from J, leaving 9 bases between. The CDR3 spells CASSPGDLETQYF. The CDR3 DNA reads TGTGCCAGCTCACCAGGGGACTTGGAGACCCAGTACTTC.

This rearrangement joins TRBV5-5 to TRBJ2-1, with TRBD2 as a possible D gene (5 bases). The V end lost 5 bases, the J end lost 5 bases, and 14 bases lay between the germline ends. There are 14 residues in the CDR3. CDR1 and CDR2 (germline): SGHKS, YYEKEE (reference sequence). The CDR3 coding sequence is TGTGCCAGCAGTTTCGGACTGGGTAACAATGAGCAGTTCTTC. The encoded protein is CASSFGLGNNEQFF.

The chain recombines TRBV7-3 with TRBJ1-1; 8 bases are a match to TRBD1. Germline V lookup: CDR1 SGHTA, CDR2 FQGTGA. With 5 bases clipped from V and 6 bases from J, the junction kept 5 bases outside the gene matches. The CDR3 runs to 13 residues. CDR3 residues: CASSGQGWAEAFF. The CDR3, as DNA: TGTGCCAGCAGCGGACAGGGCTGGGCTGAAGCTTTCTTT.

The count of this clone is one. The chain couples TRBV7-9 to TRBJ2-2; D is possibly TRBD1 (6 bases). The CDR3 is 15 amino acids. Germline-derived CDR1 and CDR2 are SEHNR and FQNEAQ (reference sequence). V was shortened by 4 bases and J by 2 bases, with 11 bases between the two germline ends. The DNA for the CDR3 is TGTGCCAGCAGCTCGGGCAGGGGAAACACCGGGGAGCTGTTTTTT. Its protein is CASSSGRGNTGELFF.

CDR3 in DNA: TGTGCCAGCACCGATAGCGGGGGTCGGAACGGGGAGCTGTTTTTT. Translating gives CASTDSGGRNGELFF. The rearrangement links TRBV7-2 to TRBJ2-2; TRBD2 matches at 9 bases. The CDR3 is made up of 15 amino acids. The J segment lost 7 bases and the V segment lost 7 bases, leaving 10 bases of the junction unmatched. Germline V gene data show CDR1 as SGHTA and CDR2 as FQGNSA.

This rearrangement joins TRBV6-1 to TRBJ1-2; D is perhaps TRBD1 (6 bases). The germline V and J ends were trimmed by 2 bases and 9 bases, with 16 bases remaining between them. The CDR3 is 14 amino acids. Germline V gives CDR1 MNHNS, CDR2 SASEGT. As DNA, the CDR3 is TGTGCCAGCAGTGAATGGGGGCTCGCGCTTAGCTACACCTTC. Protein: CASSEWGLALSYTF.